This T cell receptor beta chain was retrieved from a study of post-analysis software for immune sequencing data. Overall study context: Disease courses included relapsing-remitting, secondary progressive and progressive-relapsing multiple sclerosis.

cDNA libraries for TCR beta contained unique molecular identifiers. TCRdb processed the PCR reads anew with MiXCR; each CDR3 protein has one entry. The sample lists some 160,000 distinct CDR3 sequences, around 34% seen once, with 25% to 35% in the top ten. Material: blood, obtained after autologous hematopoietic stem cell transplantation. This clonotype was obtained from a girl between 10 and 17 years old with multiple sclerosis.

The CDR3 DNA reads as TGCGCCAGCAGCCAAGCCGGGTCGTGGGTCTACACCTTC. Protein sequence: CASSQAGSWVYTF. The chain links TRBV4-1 to TRBJ1-2, with D uncertain. Deletions cut 1 base from V and 10 bases from J, with 13 bases between. Germline CDR1 reads MGHRA; CDR2 reads YSYEKL. The CDR3 has 13 residues.